Listed below are T cell receptor beta chains from one sample, sequenced in a study of T cells after yellow fever vaccination. In TCRdb, the 5' RACE reads were re-called with MiXCR into one record per CDR3 protein. The top ten hold about 3.5% of the sample, which has about 260,000 distinct CDR3 sequences, 5.2% seen once. The sequencing used CD4+ T cells sorted from PBMCs, collected on the day of the yellow fever booster vaccination. Receptors were obtained from a man younger than 30 who received the YFV17D yellow fever vaccine. Each CDR3 is given with its conserved first and last residue. The order of the fields is clone size, V gene, D gene, J gene, CDR3 DNA, CDR3 protein. D genes are given only for firm matches. Size tells how often a clone was seen (once, few, many) or the class of an expanded clone, and some rows leave it out.

size: .; V: TRBV14; D: .; J: TRBJ1-6; DNA: TGTGCCAGCAGCCTCCGGGGCAGGTCCTATAATTCACCCCTCCACTTT; CDR3: CASSLRGRSYNSPLHF
size: few; V: TRBV20-1; D: TRBD2; J: TRBJ2-3; DNA: TGCAGTGCTAGAGACGAGCGGGGGTTAGATACGCAGTATTTT; CDR3: CSARDERGLDTQYF
size: .; V: TRBV7-2; D: TRBD2; J: TRBJ2-7; DNA: TGTGCCAGCAGCTTTTCGGGGGGGTTCGTCTCCTACGAGCAGTACTTC; CDR3: CASSFSGGFVSYEQYF
size: many; V: TRBV5-6; D: .; J: TRBJ2-3; DNA: TGTGCCAGCAGCTTGGCCGGGGACTGGGGTGTGGAGGATACGCAGTATTTT; CDR3: CASSLAGDWGVEDTQYF
size: many; V: TRBV7-8; D: .; J: TRBJ1-2; DNA: TGTGCCAGCAGCTTAGGAGATAACTATGGCTACACCTTC; CDR3: CASSLGDNYGYTF
size: .; V: TRBV5-1; D: .; J: TRBJ1-2; DNA: TGCGCCAGCAGACCGGACAGTAACTATGGCTACACCTTC; CDR3: CASRPDSNYGYTF
size: .; V: TRBV20-1; D: .; J: TRBJ2-4; DNA: TGCAGTGCTAGTAGGTGGGGGGCTGCCAAAAACATTCAGTACTTC; CDR3: CSASRWGAAKNIQYF
size: few; V: TRBV7-2; D: TRBD1; J: TRBJ2-7; DNA: TGTGCCAGCAGCCACGCGGGACAGGGAAGGATCGAGCAGTACTTC; CDR3: CASSHAGQGRIEQYF
size: .; V: TRBV20-1; D: .; J: TRBJ1-4; DNA: TGCAGTGCTAGAAAGGGAGGGGGTCGAGAAAAACTGTTTTTT; CDR3: CSARKGGGREKLFF
size: .; V: TRBV3-1; D: TRBD1; J: TRBJ1-4; DNA: TGTGCCAGCAGCCAAGAAGCACAGGGGGCTAATGAAAAACTGTTTTTT; CDR3: CASSQEAQGANEKLFF
size: .; V: TRBV30; D: .; J: TRBJ1-1; DNA: TGTGCACAACATAGGGGGAACACTGAAGCTTTCTTT; CDR3: CAQHRGNTEAFF
size: .; V: TRBV7-9; D: .; J: TRBJ1-2; DNA: TGTGCCAGCAGCCAGAGGGGACAAGGGGAGACCTATGGCTACACCTTC; CDR3: CASSQRGQGETYGYTF
size: many; V: TRBV12-3/TRBV12-4; D: .; J: TRBJ2-2; DNA: TGTGCCAGCAGTTTTTTGCTCGGACAGAACACCGGGGAGCTGTTTTTT; CDR3: CASSFLLGQNTGELFF
size: many; V: TRBV5-5; D: TRBD2; J: TRBJ2-3; DNA: TGTGCCAGCAGCCAGAGCGGGGGGGTTTACACAGATACGCAGTATTTT; CDR3: CASSQSGGVYTDTQYF
size: few; V: TRBV5-1; D: TRBD1; J: TRBJ1-4; DNA: TGCGCCAGCAGCTTGGCCGCAGGGCGAGGGGGCTCGGGTGAAAAACTGTTTTTT; CDR3: CASSLAAGRGGSGEKLFF
size: few; V: TRBV12-3/TRBV12-4; D: .; J: TRBJ1-3; DNA: TGTGCCAGCAGTCCCACGCAGGGCGGCGACACCATATATTTT; CDR3: CASSPTQGGDTIYF
size: .; V: TRBV12-3/TRBV12-4; D: TRBD1; J: TRBJ2-7; DNA: TGTGCCAGCAGAGGACAGGGGACCCCAGCCTACGAGCAGTACTTC; CDR3: CASRGQGTPAYEQYF
size: few; V: TRBV5-1; D: TRBD2; J: TRBJ2-1; DNA: TGCGCCAGCAGCGAGAGTAGCGGGGCCTACAATGAGCAGTTCTTC; CDR3: CASSESSGAYNEQFF
size: .; V: TRBV5-6; D: .; J: TRBJ1-1; DNA: TGTGCCAGCACCCAGGACGGTTACGTCGCTGAAGCTTTCTTT; CDR3: CASTQDGYVAEAFF
size: .; V: TRBV5-1; D: TRBD2; J: TRBJ2-3; DNA: TGCGCCAGCAGCTTAAGACTAGCGGGGGCCTTTTCCACAGATACGCAGTATTTT; CDR3: CASSLRLAGAFSTDTQYF
size: .; V: TRBV11-3; D: TRBD2; J: TRBJ2-4; DNA: TGTGCCAGCAGCTCCGGCGGGGGGATTCAGTACTTC; CDR3: CASSSGGGIQYF
size: .; V: TRBV18; D: TRBD1; J: TRBJ2-3; DNA: TGTGCCAGCTCACCGGGACAGCTCCCAGATACGCAGTATTTT; CDR3: CASSPGQLPDTQYF
size: .; V: TRBV19; D: .; J: TRBJ2-3; DNA: TGTGCCAGTAAGTCCGGGGGCCGGACAGATACGCAGTATTTT; CDR3: CASKSGGRTDTQYF
size: .; V: TRBV20-1; D: .; J: TRBJ1-5; DNA: TGCAGTGCTACGCAGGGTAGCAATCAGCCCCAGCATTTT; CDR3: CSATQGSNQPQHF
size: few; V: TRBV7-9; D: .; J: TRBJ2-7; DNA: TGTGCCAGCAGCTTAAATCCGGCTGCGCGCAACGAGCAGTACTTC; CDR3: CASSLNPAARNEQYF
size: .; V: TRBV28; D: TRBD1; J: TRBJ2-5; DNA: TGTGCCAGCAGTCGGGGACAGGGGGCAGAGACCCAGTACTTC; CDR3: CASSRGQGAETQYF
size: many; V: TRBV10-3; D: TRBD2; J: TRBJ2-3; DNA: TGTGCCATCAACCCGGGACTAGCGGTTCCTGGCACAGATACGCAGTATTTT; CDR3: CAINPGLAVPGTDTQYF
size: .; V: TRBV24-1; D: .; J: TRBJ1-1; DNA: TGTGCCACCAGCCAGGATCTGGGCACTGAAGCTTTCTTT; CDR3: CATSQDLGTEAFF
size: .; V: TRBV4-1; D: .; J: TRBJ2-5; DNA: TGCGCCAGCAGCCACCCTCCGAAGGGCTTGAGAAGGGAGACCCAGTACTTC; CDR3: CASSHPPKGLRRETQYF
size: few; V: TRBV5-4; D: TRBD2; J: TRBJ2-5; DNA: TGTGCCAGCAGCTTACTAGCGGGTGTCCAAGAGACCCAGTACTTC; CDR3: CASSLLAGVQETQYF
size: many; V: TRBV5-1; D: .; J: TRBJ2-7; DNA: TGCGCCAGCAGCCCGGACAAGTCCTACGAGCAGTACTTC; CDR3: CASSPDKSYEQYF
size: few; V: TRBV20-1; D: .; J: TRBJ1-6; DNA: TGCAGTGCTAGGGGCCTCAAGGTCAGCTCCTATAATTCACCCCTCCACTTT; CDR3: CSARGLKVSSYNSPLHF
size: many; V: TRBV4-2; D: TRBD2; J: TRBJ2-1; DNA: TGTGCCAGCAGCCCCCTGGGGGAGGGCTCCTACAATGAGCAGTTCTTC; CDR3: CASSPLGEGSYNEQFF
size: many; V: TRBV5-1; D: .; J: TRBJ2-5; DNA: TGCGCCAGCAGCTTGGGACAGACACAAGAGACCCAGTACTTC; CDR3: CASSLGQTQETQYF
size: .; V: TRBV6-2/TRBV6-3; D: .; J: TRBJ2-7; DNA: TGTGCCAGCAGGACCCTATACGAGCAGTACTTC; CDR3: CASRTLYEQYF
size: .; V: TRBV4-3; D: .; J: TRBJ2-5; DNA: TGCGCCAGCAGCCAAGCCGTCCAAGAGACCCAGTACTTC; CDR3: CASSQAVQETQYF
size: .; V: TRBV19; D: .; J: TRBJ1-1; DNA: TGTGCCAGTAAAAATCCACAGGTCTCGGGGGCTGGGACTGAAGCTTTCTTT; CDR3: CASKNPQVSGAGTEAFF
size: few; V: TRBV12-3/TRBV12-4; D: TRBD1; J: TRBJ1-5; DNA: TGTGCCAGCAGCCCGACAGGGAATCGCCGTCAGCCCCAGCATTTT; CDR3: CASSPTGNRRQPQHF
size: many; V: TRBV10-3; D: .; J: TRBJ2-5; DNA: TGTGCCATCCGTAATACGGGAGAGACCCAGTACTTC; CDR3: CAIRNTGETQYF
size: few; V: TRBV7-9; D: TRBD1; J: TRBJ1-3; DNA: TGTGCCAGCAGCTTAAGGACAGGGCGAAACACCATATATTTT; CDR3: CASSLRTGRNTIYF